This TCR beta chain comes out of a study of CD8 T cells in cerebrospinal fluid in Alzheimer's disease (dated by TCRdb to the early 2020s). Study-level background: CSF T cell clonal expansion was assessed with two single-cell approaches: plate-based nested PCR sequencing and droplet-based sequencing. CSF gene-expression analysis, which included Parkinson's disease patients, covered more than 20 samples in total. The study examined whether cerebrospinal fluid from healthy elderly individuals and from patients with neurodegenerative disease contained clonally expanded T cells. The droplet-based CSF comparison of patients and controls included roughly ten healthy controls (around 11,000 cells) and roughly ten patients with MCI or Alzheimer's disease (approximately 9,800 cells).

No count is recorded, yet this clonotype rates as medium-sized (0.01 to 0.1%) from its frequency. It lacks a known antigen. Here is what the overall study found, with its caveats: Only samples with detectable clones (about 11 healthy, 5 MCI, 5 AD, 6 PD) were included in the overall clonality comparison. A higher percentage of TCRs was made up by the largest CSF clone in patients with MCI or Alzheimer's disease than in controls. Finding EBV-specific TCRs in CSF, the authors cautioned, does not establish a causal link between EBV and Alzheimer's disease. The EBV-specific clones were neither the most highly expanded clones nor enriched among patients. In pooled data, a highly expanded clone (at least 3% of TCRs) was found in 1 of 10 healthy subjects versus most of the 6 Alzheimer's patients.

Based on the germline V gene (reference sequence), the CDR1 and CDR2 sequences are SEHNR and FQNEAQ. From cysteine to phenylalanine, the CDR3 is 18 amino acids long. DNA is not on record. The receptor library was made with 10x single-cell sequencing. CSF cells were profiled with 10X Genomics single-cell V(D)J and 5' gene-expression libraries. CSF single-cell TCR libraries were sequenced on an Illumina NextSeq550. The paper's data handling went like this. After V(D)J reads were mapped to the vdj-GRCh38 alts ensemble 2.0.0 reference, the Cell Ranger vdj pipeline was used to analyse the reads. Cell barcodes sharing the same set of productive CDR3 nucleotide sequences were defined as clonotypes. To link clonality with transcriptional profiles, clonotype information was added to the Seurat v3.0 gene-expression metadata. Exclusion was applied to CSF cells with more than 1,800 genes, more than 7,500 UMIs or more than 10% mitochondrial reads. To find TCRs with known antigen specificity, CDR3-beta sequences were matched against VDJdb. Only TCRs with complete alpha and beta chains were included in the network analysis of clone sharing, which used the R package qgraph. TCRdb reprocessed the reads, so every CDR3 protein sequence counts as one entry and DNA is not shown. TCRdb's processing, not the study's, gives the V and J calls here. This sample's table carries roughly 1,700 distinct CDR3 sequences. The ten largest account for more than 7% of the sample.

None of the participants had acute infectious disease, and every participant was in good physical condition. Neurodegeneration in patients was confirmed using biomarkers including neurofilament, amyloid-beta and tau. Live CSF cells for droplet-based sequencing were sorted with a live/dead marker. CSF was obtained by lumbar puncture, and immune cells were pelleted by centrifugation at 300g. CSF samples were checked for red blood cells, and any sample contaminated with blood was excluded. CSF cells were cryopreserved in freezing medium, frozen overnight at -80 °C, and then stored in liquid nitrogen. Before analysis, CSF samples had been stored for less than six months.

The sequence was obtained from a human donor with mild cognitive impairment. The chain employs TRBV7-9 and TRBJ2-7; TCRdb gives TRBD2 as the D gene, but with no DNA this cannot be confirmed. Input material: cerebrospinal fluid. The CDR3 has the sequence CASSLALNWGLGGGEQYF.